This section outlines one T cell receptor (beta chain) sequence together with its context. Recruited during active infection, patients (from Seattle) were subsequently followed longitudinally. The sample belongs to a study of blood T cell repertoires in COVID-19. The V gene's germline CDR1 is LGHNA and CDR2 YSLEER. V gave up 0 bases and J gave up 2 bases, with 17 bases separating them. The CDR3 runs to 17 residues. Some clones are missing from TCRdb's copy, which holds only in-frame ones; the method was immunoSEQ multiplex PCR. The table has a few hundred thousand clones, around 87% seen once. This clonotype originated in a woman aged 55-69 years with COVID-19, enrolled during active disease. The specimen sequenced was peripheral blood. The chain has TRBV4-3 and TRBJ2-7, with D maybe TRBD1 (5 bases). The CDR3 nucleotides read TGCGCCAGCAGCCAAGATAGGGGTTCCAGGCCTCCCTACGAGCAGTACTTC. It specifies CASSQDRGSRPPYEQYF.